This TCR beta chain was retrieved from a study of vaccination and CD4 T cells after COVID-19. Study overall: In the convalescent cohort, there were six males and four females, two of them Hispanic. For post-vaccine samples, collection took place a median about 72 days after dose two, ranging from 14 to 241.

Trimming removed 3 bases at V and 2 bases at J, with 9 bases between. CDR3 size: 14 residues. CDR1 is LNHDA and CDR2 is SQIVND in the germline V gene (reference sequence). From the PCR reads, TCRdb called clonotypes with MiXCR, one entry per CDR3 protein. The table shows approximately 14,000 distinct CDR3 sequences, with 69% occurring only once. The source was CD4+ T cells from blood, collected after SARS-CoV-2 vaccination. The origin of this receptor is a human donor who had recovered from COVID-19. V and J are TRBV19 and TRBJ2-3; no definite D call. CDR3: CASSMDLTTDTQYF. For the CDR3, the DNA is TGTGCCAGTAGTATGGACCTCACCACAGATACGCAGTATTTT.